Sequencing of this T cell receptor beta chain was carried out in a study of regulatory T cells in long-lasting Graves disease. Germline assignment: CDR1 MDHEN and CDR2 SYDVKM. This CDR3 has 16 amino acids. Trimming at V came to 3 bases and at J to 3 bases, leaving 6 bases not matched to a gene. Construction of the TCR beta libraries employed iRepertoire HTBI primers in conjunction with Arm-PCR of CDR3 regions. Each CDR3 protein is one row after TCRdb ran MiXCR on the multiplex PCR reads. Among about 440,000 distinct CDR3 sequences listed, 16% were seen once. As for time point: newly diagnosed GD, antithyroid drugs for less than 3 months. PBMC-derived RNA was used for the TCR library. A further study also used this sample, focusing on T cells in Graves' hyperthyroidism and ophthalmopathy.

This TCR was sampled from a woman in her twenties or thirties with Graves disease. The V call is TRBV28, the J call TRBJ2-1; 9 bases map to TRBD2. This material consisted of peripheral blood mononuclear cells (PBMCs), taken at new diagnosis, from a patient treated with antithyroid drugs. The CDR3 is CASSFQTSGVYNEQFF. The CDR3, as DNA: TGTGCCAGCAGTTTCCAGACTAGCGGCGTCTACAATGAGCAGTTCTTC. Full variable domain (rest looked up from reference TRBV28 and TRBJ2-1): DVKVTQSSRYLVKRTGEKVFLECVQDMDHENMFWYRQDPGLGLRLIYFSYDVKMKEKGDIPEGYSVSREKKERFSLILESASTNQTSMYLCASSFQTSGVYNEQFFGPGTRLTVL.